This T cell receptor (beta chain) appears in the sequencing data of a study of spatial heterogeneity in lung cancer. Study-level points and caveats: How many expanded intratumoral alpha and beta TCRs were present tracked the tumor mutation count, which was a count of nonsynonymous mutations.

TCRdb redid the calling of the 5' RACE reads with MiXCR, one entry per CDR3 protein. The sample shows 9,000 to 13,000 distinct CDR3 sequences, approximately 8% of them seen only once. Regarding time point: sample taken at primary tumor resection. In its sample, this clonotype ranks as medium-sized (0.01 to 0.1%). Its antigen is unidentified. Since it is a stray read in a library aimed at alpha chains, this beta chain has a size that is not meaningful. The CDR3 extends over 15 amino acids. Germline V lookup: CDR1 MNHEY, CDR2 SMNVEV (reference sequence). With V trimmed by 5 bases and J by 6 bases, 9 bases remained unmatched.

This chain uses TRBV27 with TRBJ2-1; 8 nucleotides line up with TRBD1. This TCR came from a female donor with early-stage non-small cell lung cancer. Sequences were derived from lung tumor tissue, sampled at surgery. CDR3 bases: TGTGCCAGCAGTATAGACAGGGGTAAGGGCAATGAGCAGTTCTTC. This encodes CASSIDRGKGNEQFF.